This T cell receptor (beta chain) derives from a study of T cells in Graves' hyperthyroidism and ophthalmopathy. Concerning this clonotype: Its specificity is not known.

Study-wide results and limits: A model built on 13 V-J features separated ophthalmopathy from stable hyperthyroidism. Most thyroid clonotypes expanded above 0.001 were also detected in blood. Ophthalmopathy, as predicted by the model, came a median about seven months after the prediction.

PBMCs were derived from 10 ml fresh peripheral blood. Amplified regions were TCR beta CDR3 sequences from RNA transcripts. First-round RT-PCR of the TCR CDR3 relied on the HTBI primer set. TCRdb re-analysed the multiplex PCR reads in MiXCR, keeping a single row per CDR3 protein. The table shows 370,000 or so distinct CDR3 sequences, with around 25% occurring only once. The CDR3 is 14 residues long. Between the trimmed V and J ends, which lost 1 base and 12 bases, there was a span of 16 bases. Germline lookup yields CDR1 DFQATT and CDR2 SNEGSKA (reference sequence). The chain is built from TRBV20-1 and TRBJ1-6; possible D gene TRBD1, 5 bases. Sequenced: blood. This receptor was obtained from a man aged 45-65 years with Graves' hyperthyroidism. The CDR3 bases are TGCAGTGCTAGAGGGGGAGCCGGGGGAGGACCCCTCCACTTT. This encodes CSARGGAGGGPLHF.